The 10 T cell receptor beta chains in this list originate from one sample, sequenced in a study of blood T cell repertoires in COVID-19. Repertoires were generated with immunoSEQ multiplex PCR, while TCRdb's copy carries only in-frame clones and drops some. Found here are 440,000 or so clones, around 91% of them singletons; the top ten hold roughly 1.5%. Sequencing input: peripheral blood. The source is a woman aged 40 to 50 with COVID-19, enrolled during active disease.

This chain links TRBV7-9 with TRBJ1-2; tentatively, D is TRBD1 (5 bases). Trimming shortened V by 5 bases and J by 3 bases, and 19 bases separated the two germline ends. This CDR3 has 16 amino acids. Germline CDR1 and CDR2: SEHNR and FQNEAQ (reference sequence). This CDR3 is CASSNRTILLDYGYTF. CDR3 DNA: TGTGCCAGCAGCAATAGGACAATACTACTGGACTATGGCTACACCTTC.

The chain recombines TRBV7-2 with TRBJ2-3; D is possibly TRBD1 (6 bases). Germline V CDR1 and CDR2: SGHTA, FQGNSA. The CDR3 is made up of 14 amino acids. V lost 2 bases and J 6 bases, leaving 12 bases between the germline ends. The DNA of the CDR3 is TGTGCCAGCAGCTTATTCTTGAGGGGGGATACGCAGTATTTT. Its protein product is CASSLFLRGDTQYF.

This rearrangement joins TRBV11-1 to TRBJ1-2; the D gene is possibly TRBD1 (6 bases). CDR1 is SGHAT, CDR2 FQDESV, per germline (reference sequence). V shed 5 bases and J shed 4 bases, with 17 bases lying between them. The CDR3 length is 15 residues. CDR3 DNA sequence: TGTGCCAGCAGCCCTCAAACAGGGTTTAGCTATGGCTACACCTTC. Translation: CASSPQTGFSYGYTF.

This chain uses TRBV7-9 with TRBJ1-2; D not resolved. CDR3 length: 14 residues. Germline V gene sequence: CDR1 SEHNR, CDR2 FQNEAQ (reference sequence). Trimming removed 1 base at V and 4 bases at J, with 10 bases between. CDR3 nucleotide sequence: TGTGCCAGCAGCTTAGGGGCCGATCTCTATGGCTACACCTTC. The encoded protein is CASSLGADLYGYTF.

The chain combines TRBV5-1 with TRBJ1-1; D is unclear. Trimming cost V 3 bases and J 0 bases, with 18 bases left between them. The CDR3 totals 17 residues. Per germline, CDR1 SGHRS and CDR2 YFSETQ. As DNA, the CDR3 is TGCGCCAGCAGCTCCCGGCCAGGAAACGTCATGAACACTGAAGCTTTCTTT. Protein product: CASSSRPGNVMNTEAFF.

The chain uses TRBV19 and TRBJ1-2; no firm D call. CDR3 length: 14 residues. CDR1 is LNHDA and CDR2 is SQIVND in the germline V gene (reference sequence). Between the trimmed V and J ends, which lost 0 bases and 4 bases, there was a span of 9 bases. CDR3 sequence: CASSIDPMIYGYTF. Written as DNA, the CDR3 is TGTGCCAGTAGTATAGATCCTATGATCTATGGCTACACCTTC.

DNA of the CDR3: TGCGCCAGCAGTCCTTTGTCAGCGGGCACTGAAGCTTTCTTT. It yields the protein CASSPLSAGTEAFF. This chain joins TRBV4-1 and TRBJ1-1; D gene uncertain. The CDR3 sequence is 14 residues long. The germline V and J ends were trimmed by 6 bases and 4 bases, with 15 bases remaining between them. Germline V CDR1 and CDR2: MGHRA, YSYEKL.

This clone was seen just once. This chain joins TRBV28 and TRBJ2-7; 7 nucleotides line up with TRBD1. The germline V gene has CDR1 MDHEN and CDR2 SYDVKM. This CDR3 has 15 amino acids. Germline trimming cut 2 bases from V and 2 bases from J; bases unmatched to any gene: 6. The CDR3 sequence is CASSLVGRGTYEQYF. CDR3 nucleotide sequence: TGTGCCAGCAGTTTAGTCGGCAGGGGGACCTACGAGCAGTACTTC.

The chain has TRBV4-2 and TRBJ1-2, with TRBD1 matching over 8 bases. The CDR3 length is 15 residues. Germline lookup yields CDR1 LGHNA and CDR2 YNFKEQ. V shed 1 base, J shed 8 bases, and the junction held 9 bases outside the gene matches. CDR3 loop: CASSQGGSTGVGYTF. CDR3 DNA sequence: TGTGCCAGCAGCCAAGGAGGGTCGACAGGGGTCGGCTACACCTTC.

The sample holds one count of this clone. This sequence joins TRBV30 and TRBJ1-6, with 8 bases lining up with TRBD1. In germline, CDR1 is GTSNPN, CDR2 SVGIG (reference sequence). After removal of 5 bases from V and 7 bases from J, the junction contained 4 bases not matched to a gene. This CDR3 is built from 13 residues. In DNA form, the CDR3 reads TGTGCCTGGGGGGACAGGACGAATTCACCCCTCCACTTT. This encodes CAWGDRTNSPLHF.